The 12 T cell receptor beta chains given below trace back to one sample, sequenced in a study of T cells expressing NK-cell markers. TCRdb re-called the 5' RACE reads and gives one entry per CDR3 protein, without DNA. In total, the table holds fewer than 300,000 distinct CDR3 sequences. The sample comprised blood T cells: a sorted CD56 or NKG2C T cell subset, CD4+ or CD8+ T cells, or bulk PBMC T cells (not recorded which). Every receptor here comes from a woman between 18 and 69 years old in good health.

This CDR3 reads CASSIQQGDTQYF. The genes are TRBV7-3 and TRBJ2-3; TCRdb reports TRBD1, a call that lacks DNA to check it against. The length of the CDR3 is 13 residues. Germline CDR1 is SGHTA and CDR2 is FQGTGA.

The chain joins TRBV12-3 or TRBV12-4 to TRBJ1-5; the TCRdb call, TRBD1, lacks DNA for checking. The CDR3 loop spans 14 amino acids. CDR3 sequence reads: CASSADREDQPQHF.

The CDR3 loop is CASNRLASTDTQYF. The chain couples TRBV6-2 or TRBV6-3 to TRBJ2-3; TCRdb designates TRBD2, a call that cannot be tested without DNA. In germline, CDR1 is MNHEY, CDR2 SVGEGT. The CDR3 contains 14 residues.

This sequence joins TRBV6-6 and TRBJ1-1. The CDR3 length is 13 residues. The germline gives CDR1 MNHNY, CDR2 SVGAGI (reference sequence). CDR3 sequence: CASTNIVAVEAFF.

The V and J genes are TRBV4-3 and TRBJ2-7; TCRdb's D gene call, TRBD1, goes unchecked for lack of DNA. The CDR3 spans 15 residues. The V gene's germline CDR1 is LGHNA and CDR2 YSLEER. CDR3 in amino acids: CASSQDGQGPREQYF.

CDR3 in amino acids: CASSPGRELADTQYF. The chain couples TRBV7-3 to TRBJ2-3; TCRdb outputs TRBD2, but without DNA this stays unchecked. The CDR3 covers 15 residues. From germline, CDR1 is SGHTA and CDR2 FQGTGA.

The rearrangement joins TRBV29-1 to TRBJ1-3; TCRdb returns TRBD1, unconfirmable since there is no DNA. The CDR3 sequence is 14 residues long. From germline, CDR1 is SQVTM and CDR2 ANQGSEA. CDR3: CSVVGGSSGNTIYF.

The V call is TRBV10-3, the J call TRBJ1-4; TCRdb calls TRBD1, which cannot be checked without DNA. The CDR3 runs 14 residues. The germline V gene has CDR1 ENHRY and CDR2 SYGVKD. CDR3 sequence reads: CAISAQGGYEKLFF.

The rearrangement links TRBV20-1 to TRBJ2-6. Germline CDR1 is DFQATT and CDR2 is SNEGSKA (reference sequence). CDR3 size: 13 residues. The CDR3 spells CSGTGSGANVLTF.

This rearrangement joins TRBV20-1 to TRBJ2-3; TCRdb gives TRBD1 as the D gene, but with no DNA this cannot be confirmed. This CDR3 spans 15 amino acids. Germline assignment: CDR1 DFQATT and CDR2 SNEGSKA (reference sequence). The chain's CDR3 is CSATVPGQSTDTQYF.

The rearrangement links TRBV12-3 or TRBV12-4 to TRBJ2-6. The CDR3 is 17 amino acids. This chain's CDR3 is CASSLRYGNSGANVLTF.

This chain uses TRBV7-2 with TRBJ1-1; the TRBD1 assignment by TCRdb is unverifiable without DNA. CDR3 length equals 13 residues. The germline V gene has CDR1 SGHTA and CDR2 FQGNSA. The CDR3 is CASSTGGGIGAFF.